These 18 T cell receptor beta chains were sequenced from one sample in a study of blood T cell repertoires in COVID-19. Sequenced by immunoSEQ multiplex PCR; TCRdb stores in-frame clones only, minus some. The sample includes about 73,000 clones, 81% seen only once; the top ten take approximately 22%. Sequenced sample: peripheral blood. These receptors originate from a woman in her seventies with acute or convalescent COVID-19.

This CDR3 is CASSPSGTTYNEQFF. The CDR3, as DNA: TGCGCCAGCAGCCCCAGCGGGACTACCTACAATGAGCAGTTCTTC. This chain uses TRBV5-1 with TRBJ2-1; 7 nucleotides align to TRBD2. Germline V gene data show CDR1 as SGHRS and CDR2 as YFSETQ. This CDR3 has 15 residues. The trim removed 4 bases at V and 2 bases at J, leaving 6 bases unmatched.

This clone appeared once. The genes are TRBV5-1 and TRBJ2-3, with 9 bases fitting TRBD2. V lost 5 bases to trimming and J lost 5 bases; unmatched junction nucleotides: 9. The CDR3 runs 15 residues. Germline lookup yields CDR1 SGHRS and CDR2 YFSETQ. The CDR3: CASRTSGTRGDTQYF. DNA of the CDR3: TGCGCCAGCAGGACTAGCGGCACGCGAGGAGATACGCAGTATTTT.

The rearrangement uses TRBV28 and TRBJ1-1; possibly TRBD1 for D (5 bases). Germline lookup yields CDR1 MDHEN and CDR2 SYDVKM. Between the trimmed V and J ends, which lost 6 bases and 3 bases, there was a span of 8 bases. This CDR3 is 12 amino acids long. The CDR3 loop is CASRGLHTEAFF. CDR3 nucleotide sequence: TGTGCCAGCAGGGGACTGCACACTGAAGCTTTCTTT.

The chain carries TRBV6-9 and TRBJ1-1; D not certain. The CDR3 spans 16 residues. Per germline, CDR1 MNHGY and CDR2 SVAAGI. V was pared by 6 bases and J by 1 base, with 18 bases between. The CDR3 loop reads CASSPRTPGENTEAFF. DNA for the CDR3: TGTGCCAGCAGCCCCCGGACCCCGGGAGAGAACACTGAAGCTTTCTTT.

This clone has more than one count but fewer than ten. This chain joins TRBV11-2 and TRBJ2-2; unclear D gene. V was clipped by 5 bases and J by 8 bases, with 15 bases between them. There are 14 residues in the CDR3. From germline, CDR1 is SGHAT and CDR2 FQNNGV. The CDR3 protein is CASSPAAPRGELFF. CDR3 in DNA: TGTGCCAGCAGCCCCGCGGCCCCGCGGGGGGAGCTGTTTTTT.

The chain employs TRBV5-1 and TRBJ2-5, with 13 bases matching TRBD2. The ends lost 4 bases at V and 2 bases at J; junction bases unmatched: 8. Germline V lookup: CDR1 SGHRS, CDR2 YFSETQ. The CDR3 extends over 17 amino acids. The CDR3 loop is CASSAGLAGAIQETQYF. CDR3 coding DNA: TGCGCCAGCAGCGCAGGACTAGCGGGAGCGATTCAAGAGACCCAGTACTTC.

J is TRBJ1-1 and V is TRBV18; 7 positions agree with TRBD1. The CDR3 consists of 15 residues. From germline, CDR1 is KGHSH and CDR2 LQKENI. Unmatched junction bases numbered 9, after V lost 3 bases and J lost 5 bases. CDR3 loop: CASSPRNSGGTEAFF. The CDR3 bases are TGTGCCAGCTCACCTAGGAACTCAGGGGGAACTGAAGCTTTCTTT. Variable domain in full (rest from reference TRBV18 and TRBJ1-1): NAGVMQNPRHLVRRRGQEARLRCSPMKGHSHVYWYRQLPEEGLKFMVYLQKENIIDESGMPKERFSAEFPKEGPSILRIQQVVRGDSAAYFCASSPRNSGGTEAFFGQGTRLTVV.

The genes are TRBV3-1 (or the pseudogene TRBV3-2) and TRBJ1-3, with a weak D call TRBD1 (6 bases). V was clipped by 4 bases and J by 7 bases, with 23 bases between them. The CDR3 consists of 17 residues. Germline assignment: CDR1 LGHDT and CDR2 YNNKEL (reference sequence). In DNA, the CDR3 is TGTGCCAGCAGCCCTCCATACTCGGGACACGATGGTAACACCATATATTTT. Its protein is CASSPPYSGHDGNTIYF.

The chain carries TRBV21-1 and TRBJ1-2; TRBD1, the table's D call, lacks a check against the DNA. TRBV21-1 is annotated as a pseudogene. CDR3 length: 14 residues. CDR3 sequence (DNA): TGTGCCAGCAGCCACTCAGACAGAGACTATGGCTACACCTTC. Translating it yields CASSHSDRDYGYTF.

V and J are TRBV28 and TRBJ1-4, with TRBD1 matching over 9 bases. The CDR3 runs to 17 residues. V dropped 7 bases and J dropped 7; count of bases not matched to a gene: 16. The germline gives CDR1 MDHEN, CDR2 SYDVKM. The CDR3 bases are TGTGCCAGCACCGCTGGTGTAAAAGGACAGGGGCGTGAAAAACTGTTTTTT. Protein: CASTAGVKGQGREKLFF.

V gene TRBV11-3 combines with J gene TRBJ1-5; D not resolved. The CDR3 runs 12 residues. The germline CDR1 and CDR2 sequences are SGHNT and YENEEA. V was cut by 5 bases and J by 6 bases, with 8 bases left in between. The CDR3 nucleotides are TGTGCCAGCAGCCCCCGGGGTCAGCCCCAGCATTTT. It yields the protein CASSPRGQPQHF.

The chain is built from TRBV3-1 (or the pseudogene TRBV3-2) and TRBJ1-1, with unresolved D. CDR1 and CDR2 (germline): LGHDT, YNNKEL (reference sequence). The CDR3 spans 13 residues. Trimming shortened V by 3 bases and J by 7 bases, and 12 bases separated the two germline ends. The CDR3 protein is CASSQILRGEAFF. The CDR3 region has the DNA TGTGCCAGCAGCCAGATCCTTCGAGGTGAAGCTTTCTTT.

The chain carries TRBV7-2 and TRBJ1-2; D unresolved. The germline CDR1 and CDR2 sequences are SGHTA and FQGNSA. The V gene lost 7 bases and the J gene lost 7 bases, with 19 bases spanning the gap. The CDR3 runs to 14 residues. DNA for the CDR3: TGTGCCAGCAACGTGGGCCCCTCAGCGGGTGGCTACACCTTC. Translated, it gives CASNVGPSAGGYTF.

This chain uses TRBV6-5 with TRBJ1-3; the match to TRBD1 covers 7 bases. With V trimmed by 7 bases and J by 2 bases, 8 bases remained unmatched. In germline, CDR1 is MNHEY, CDR2 SVGAGI. The CDR3 runs 15 residues. CDR3 DNA sequence: TGTGCCAGCACCGCCGACAGGGCCCCTGGAAACACCATATATTTT. This encodes CASTADRAPGNTIYF.

The V call is TRBV6-5, the J call TRBJ2-1, with TRBD2 matching over 10 bases. Germline assignment: CDR1 MNHEY and CDR2 SVGAGI. The V and J ends lost 6 bases and 8 bases, in that order; junction bases with no gene match: 10. The CDR3 spans 15 residues. Written as DNA, the CDR3 is TGTGCCAGCAGCCCCCTAGCGGGAGATGGATATGAGCAGTTCTTC. As protein: CASSPLAGDGYEQFF.

This chain links TRBV28 with TRBJ1-4; D might be TRBD1 (6 bases). CDR3 length equals 17 residues. Germline V gene data show CDR1 as MDHEN and CDR2 as SYDVKM. The V and J ends lost 3 bases and 8 bases respectively, with 22 bases between them. The CDR3 DNA reads as TGTGCCAGCAGTTTTCGGGGGGCAGGGGCAGATGGGGAAAAACTGTTTTTT. Protein sequence: CASSFRGAGADGEKLFF.

The chain has TRBV2 and TRBJ2-7, with 8 bases matching TRBD1. Trimming removed 6 bases from V and 2 bases from J; junction bases left unmatched: 6. CDR3 length equals 14 residues. Germline-derived CDR1 and CDR2 are SNHLY and FYNNEI. The CDR3 region is CASRPGQATYEQYF. CDR3 DNA sequence: TGTGCCAGCAGGCCGGGACAGGCCACCTACGAGCAGTACTTC. Drawing the rest from reference TRBV2 and TRBJ2-7, the complete variable domain is EPEVTQTPSHQVTQMGQEVILRCVPISNHLYFYWYRQILGQKVEFLVSFYNNEISEKSEIFDDQFSVERPDGSNFTLKIRSTKLEDSAMYFCASRPGQATYEQYFGPGTRLTVT.

This clone was observed a few times. V gene TRBV12-5 combines with J gene TRBJ1-1; TRBD1 might be the D (6 bases). The germline V and J ends were trimmed by 6 bases and 10 bases, with 12 bases remaining between them. The CDR3 length is 11 residues. Germline V gene data show CDR1 as LGHNT and CDR2 as FRNRAP. For the CDR3, the DNA is TGTGCTAGTGGGTCCGACAGGATAGCTTTCTTT. This sequence encodes CASGSDRIAFF.